The following is a T cell receptor beta chain sequence with its context. Its antigen is currently unknown. Profiling of TCR beta VDJ combinations and CDR3 sequences used genomic DNA as template. TCRdb re-analysed the reads in MiXCR, keeping a single row per CDR3 protein. The sample lists about 190,000 distinct CDR3 sequences, more than 45% occurring once. The entry originates in a study of CD8+CD57+ T cells in acquired aplastic anemia. Study-wide background: Recorded DNA amounts for sorted CD4+ and CD8+ cells had an average of approximately 2.9 ug.

Study-level results: Patients did not significantly differ from controls in CD8+ Simpson's diversity. Patients and controls shared under 35 CD8+ CDR3 sequences, highly expressed in patients.

The length of the CDR3 is 14 residues. V lost 1 base and J 3 bases, leaving 9 bases between the germline ends. Germline V gives CDR1 SGHVS, CDR2 FNYEAQ. Sequencing involved patients with CD8+CD57+ cell expansion previously shown by flow cytometry. Each patient had severe acquired aplastic anemia. The sequencing sample was made of sorted CD4+, CD8+, or CD8+CD57+ T cells (not recorded which) from PBMCs. The receptor comes from a human donor with aplastic anemia. The gene calls are TRBV7-6 and TRBJ2-5; D gene ambiguous. This CDR3 reads CASSLVSTKETQYF. In DNA, the CDR3 is TGTGCCAGCAGCTTAGTGTCAACGAAAGAGACCCAGTACTTC.